One T cell receptor (beta chain) is described in this entry. The antigen remains undetermined. The treatment was: roughly ten-day PBMC culture with coronavirus spike peptide pools or control peptides (ViraFEST assay). These data belong to a study of vaccination and CD4 T cells after COVID-19. The overall study: Overlapping SARS-CoV-2, HCoV-NL63, HCoV-OC43 and HCoV-229E spike peptides stimulated the cells. Overall study results and limits: The researchers studied relatively few convalescent patients and omitted early post-infection timepoints.

V was clipped by 0 bases and J by 4 bases; unmatched bases: 4. The germline V gene has CDR1 DFQATT and CDR2 SNEGSKA (reference sequence). The CDR3 runs to 14 residues. At the Johns Hopkins FTIC core, DNA taken from cultured CD4+ T cells was sequenced by way of the Oncomine TCR Beta short-read assay. Investigators isolated genomic DNA from cultured CD4+ T cells. TCRdb fed the PCR reads into MiXCR, producing one record per CDR3 protein. The sample has approximately 12,000 distinct CDR3 sequences; 75% to 85% are singletons. The specimen was CD4+ T cells from blood, cultured in vitro. This chain connects TRBV20-1 to TRBJ1-2; 8 bases are a match to TRBD1. The receptor was derived from a human donor who had recovered from COVID-19. This CDR3 is CSARDQGATYGYTF. The CDR3 DNA sequence: TGCAGTGCTAGAGATCAGGGGGCGACCTATGGCTACACCTTC.